The 19 T cell receptor beta chains in this list originate from one sample, sequenced in a study of beta chain features in type 1 diabetes. These receptors' antigens are unknown. Every bit of the isolated RNA underwent reverse transcription, so sequencing read expressed TCRB transcripts. TCRdb's copy holds only in-frame clones and misses some; the assay was immunoSEQ multiplex PCR. The profile covers more than 250,000 clones, with over 20% appearing a single time and more than 0.025% taken by the ten largest. General observations from the study: Within each of all four CD4+ subsets, Type 1 diabetes patients had TCRB CDR3s that were moderately but significantly shorter.

The specimen was naive CD4+ T cells from blood. Every receptor here comes from a middle-aged woman with type 1 diabetes.

J is TRBJ2-7 and V is TRBV28; D gene unclear. The CDR3 spans 13 residues. The V end lost 5 bases, the J end lost 5 bases, and 13 bases lay between the germline ends. The germline V gene encodes CDR1 MDHEN and CDR2 SYDVKM. CDR3 in amino acids: CASSRHGAHEQYF. Written as DNA, the CDR3 is TGTGCCAGCAGTCGCCACGGTGCCCACGAGCAGTACTTC.

This clone was seen a few times. The chain recombines TRBV6-5 with TRBJ2-1; D not certain. V lost 6 bases and J 2 bases, leaving 14 bases between the germline ends. Germline V gives CDR1 MNHEY, CDR2 SVGAGI. CDR3 length: 15 residues. The CDR3 nucleotides read TGTGCCAGCAGCCGACCAGGCGAGCCCTACAATGAGCAGTTCTTC. It is translated as CASSRPGEPYNEQFF.

This clone was detected a few times. This chain links TRBV25-1 with TRBJ2-5, with 8 bases that match TRBD1. Germline assignment: CDR1 MGHDK and CDR2 SYGVNS. The V and J ends lost 6 bases and 5 bases, in that order; junction bases with no gene match: 5. The CDR3 is 13 amino acids. Here the CDR3 DNA reads TGTGCCAGCAGGCAGGGGGCGCGGGAGACCCAGTACTTC. This gives the protein CASRQGARETQYF.

This chain uses TRBV4-2 with TRBJ1-6; tentatively, D is TRBD1 (5 bases). CDR3 length equals 14 residues. Germline V CDR1 and CDR2: LGHNA, YNFKEQ. V lost 1 base to trimming and J lost 4 bases, with 5 bases between them. The CDR3 DNA reads TGTGCCAGCAGCCAAGCAGGGTATAATTCACCCCTCCACTTT. Its translation: CASSQAGYNSPLHF.

The chain carries TRBV30 and TRBJ1-5; the match to TRBD1 covers 10 bases. With 5 bases clipped from V and 6 bases from J, the junction kept 10 bases outside the gene matches. The CDR3 extends over 15 amino acids. The germline CDR1 and CDR2 sequences are GTSNPN and SVGIG (reference sequence). The CDR3 here is CAWSLRQGASQPQHF. Here the CDR3 DNA reads TGTGCCTGGTCGCTCCGACAGGGGGCGAGTCAGCCCCAGCATTTT. Drawing the rest from reference TRBV30 and TRBJ1-5, the complete variable domain is SQTIHQWPATLVQPVGSPLSLECTVEGTSNPNLYWYRQAAGRGLQLLFYSVGIGQISSEVPQNLSASRPQDRQFILSSKKLLLSDSGFYLCAWSLRQGASQPQHFGDGTRLSIL.

This chain connects TRBV29-1 to TRBJ2-2; 9 positions agree with TRBD1. This CDR3 region has 15 residues. Germline V gives CDR1 SQVTM, CDR2 ANQGSEA. V shed 7 bases, J shed 4 bases, and the junction held 10 bases outside the gene matches. CDR3 in amino acids: CSGRTDRGGTGELFF. The CDR3 region has the DNA TGCAGCGGCCGGACGGACAGGGGCGGCACCGGGGAGCTGTTTTTT.

The chain uses TRBV7-3 and TRBJ2-2, with 7 bases matching TRBD2. Germline V gene sequence: CDR1 SGHTA, CDR2 FQGTGA. The CDR3 covers 15 residues. J was trimmed by 3 bases and V by 5 bases; bases with no gene match: 6. The CDR3 DNA reads TGTGCCAGCAGCAGGGGAGGGGCTTACACCGGGGAGCTGTTTTTT. Its translation: CASSRGGAYTGELFF. Combining the CDR3 with reference TRBV7-3 and TRBJ2-2 gives the whole variable domain GAGVSQTPSNKVTEKGKYVELRCDPISGHTALYWYRQSLGQGPEFLIYFQGTGAADDSGLPNDRFFAVRPEGSVSTLKIQRTERGDSAVYLCASSRGGAYTGELFFGEGSRLTVL.

In DNA form, the CDR3 reads TGTGCCAGCAGCTTAGGGACACCTAGCACAGATACGCAGTATTTT. Amino acid sequence: CASSLGTPSTDTQYF. This chain connects TRBV7-3 to TRBJ2-3; the D gene is possibly TRBD1 (6 bases). The CDR3 spans 15 residues. Deletions cut 2 bases from V and 0 bases from J, with 9 bases between. Germline V gene sequence: CDR1 SGHTA, CDR2 FQGTGA.

This chain uses TRBV4-2 with TRBJ1-2; 7 bases are a match to TRBD1. The V gene end was trimmed by 0 bases and the J gene end by 8 bases; junction bases not matched to a gene: 15. This CDR3 is built from 17 residues. Germline-derived CDR1 and CDR2 are LGHNA and YNFKEQ. CDR3 loop: CASSQDKSGTVEKGYTF. The CDR3 DNA sequence: TGTGCCAGCAGCCAAGATAAATCCGGGACAGTAGAGAAGGGCTACACCTTC.

This clone showed up just a few times. This chain joins TRBV5-1 and TRBJ1-2; D may be TRBD1 (5 bases). The V gene's germline CDR1 is SGHRS and CDR2 YFSETQ. CDR3 length: 15 amino acids. The V gene lost 0 bases and the J gene lost 4 bases, with 13 bases spanning the gap. The CDR3 here is CASSLEWGFSYGYTF. In nucleotides, the CDR3 is TGCGCCAGCAGCTTGGAATGGGGCTTCTCCTATGGCTACACCTTC.

This clone was detected only a few times. The chain employs TRBV6-6 and TRBJ2-3; TRBD2 is a possible D gene (6 bases). Germline assignment: CDR1 MNHNY and CDR2 SVGAGI (reference sequence). Between the trimmed V and J ends, which lost 2 bases and 0 bases, there was a span of 9 bases. The CDR3 spans 15 residues. CDR3 nucleotide sequence: TGTGCCAGCAGTTACCGACGGGGGAGCACAGATACGCAGTATTTT. Translating gives CASSYRRGSTDTQYF.

The rearrangement joins TRBV2 to TRBJ1-5; D is undetermined. This CDR3 comprises 14 residues. V was cut by 8 bases and J by 3 bases, with 14 bases left in between. Looked up from germline, CDR1 is SNHLY and CDR2 is FYNNEI. The CDR3 region has the DNA TGTGCCAGCTCGCGATTCCTAGCCAATCAGCCCCAGCATTTT. Translation gives CASSRFLANQPQHF.

This clone was detected a few times. This CDR3 is also generated by other DNA sequences in the sample. This chain joins TRBV18 and TRBJ1-1; unclear D gene. Germline CDR1 and CDR2: KGHSH and LQKENI. This CDR3 contains 14 residues. V gave up 6 bases and J gave up 5 bases, with 16 bases separating them. In DNA, the CDR3 is TGTGCCAGCTCCCCCGGGGAGGGCAGGACTGAAGCTTTCTTT. Its translation is CASSPGEGRTEAFF.

This clone was observed a handful of times. The chain combines TRBV28 with TRBJ2-1; possibly TRBD2 for D (6 bases). Deletions cut 6 bases from V and 5 bases from J, with 11 bases between. The CDR3 is 13 amino acids. Germline values: CDR1 MDHEN, CDR2 SYDVKM. Written as DNA, the CDR3 is TGTGCCAGCAGCTACGGGAGAAACAATGAGCAGTTCTTC. Translation gives CASSYGRNNEQFF.

CDR3 sequence (DNA): TGTGCCAGCAGCTTTCCGGGTGAGCAGTTCTTC. Residues: CASSFPGEQFF. The chain uses TRBV7-2 and TRBJ2-1; D remains unclear. The CDR3 has 11 amino acids. The V end was cut by 3 bases, the J end by 9 bases, with 6 bases between. Germline V CDR1 and CDR2: SGHTA, FQGNSA.

In regard to this clone: The sample carries other DNA sequences with the same CDR3. The chain has TRBV4-3 and TRBJ1-5; possible D gene TRBD1, 5 bases. Deletions cut 2 bases from V and 5 bases from J, with 7 bases between. This CDR3 spans 13 amino acids. CDR1 LGHNA and CDR2 YSLEER come from the germline V gene. The CDR3 spells CASSQQGDQPQHF. CDR3 nucleotides: TGCGCCAGCAGCCAACAGGGCGATCAGCCCCAGCATTTT.

This clone has a handful of counts. Here the CDR3 reads CASRTGFEGYTF. CDR3 nucleotides: TGTGCCAGCAGGACAGGGTTTGAGGGCTACACCTTC. The chain combines TRBV2 with TRBJ1-2; 7 bases agree with TRBD1. This CDR3 has 12 amino acids. CDR1 is SNHLY and CDR2 is FYNNEI in the germline V gene. Trimming took 6 bases from V and 8 from J; bases not matched to a gene: 6.

The rearrangement uses TRBV30 and TRBJ1-5; maybe TRBD1 (6 bases). The CDR3 has 15 amino acids. The V gene lost 4 bases and the J gene lost 2 bases, with 15 bases spanning the gap. Germline assignment: CDR1 GTSNPN and CDR2 SVGIG (reference sequence). CDR3 sequence (DNA): TGTGCCTGGACTCAGGGGCTGAGTGGCAATCAGCCCCAGCATTTT. Translated: CAWTQGLSGNQPQHF. Variable domain in full (rest from reference TRBV30 and TRBJ1-5): SQTIHQWPATLVQPVGSPLSLECTVEGTSNPNLYWYRQAAGRGLQLLFYSVGIGQISSEVPQNLSASRPQDRQFILSSKKLLLSDSGFYLCAWTQGLSGNQPQHFGDGTRLSIL.

This clone occurred a few times. The chain employs TRBV7-9 and TRBJ2-3; TRBD2 aligns across 12 bases. Germline CDR1 is SEHNR and CDR2 is FQNEAQ (reference sequence). CDR3 size: 16 residues. V gave up 5 bases and J gave up 3 bases; unmatched junction bases: 6. The CDR3 spells CASSTILAGGTDTQYF. As DNA, the CDR3 is TGTGCCAGCAGCACCATACTAGCGGGAGGAACAGATACGCAGTATTTT.